This TCR beta chain was observed in a study of blood T cells in healthy people across ages (dated by TCRdb to the mid-2010s). Notes on the research overall: In model experiments, template switching captured about one uniquely barcoded TCR beta cDNA molecule for every two T cells. To track age-related changes in TCR beta repertoire diversity, the study relied on deep sequencing normalized with unique cDNA molecular identifiers. Donors of different ages were randomly distributed across sequencing lanes to avoid experimental bias. The study analyzed two additional independent replicas of 1 million unique cDNA reads from the same blood draw for two donors, one aged 18 to 29 and one aged 80 or older. The donors were divided into four age groups: young (average approximately 16 years), middle-aged (approximately 41), aged (approximately 64) and long-lived (more than 75).

The CDR3 holds 16 amino acids from the cysteine to the phenylalanine. Solely the CDR3 DNA is kept, with 48 bases framed from the first base. V sheds 0 bases and J sheds 1 base, leaving 11 bases between their ends. CDR1 and CDR2 (SGHDN, FVKESK) derive from the germline V gene. Systemically healthy Caucasian individuals from Russia, over 30 in total and aged roughly 6 to 100 years, were included as donors. Each donor gave ten milliliters of peripheral blood, collected into EDTA-treated Vacutainer tubes. Ficoll-Paque density-gradient centrifugation was used to isolate PBMCs, with at least 7 million per sample. Trizol reagent was used to extract total RNA from the PBMCs, yielding at least 6 micrograms per sample. Naive CD45RAhigh/CD27high T cell percentages were measured by flow cytometry on a PBMC aliquot from every donor. Notes on this clonotype: There is no known antigen for this receptor. Base quality data are lacking; no much larger clone is found one base away.

Receptor libraries were prepared by 5' RACE. Sequenced using an Illumina HiSeq 2500. A second PCR of about 6 to 11 cycles was performed with a sample-barcoded 5' primer and a J-beta primer mix. Each TCR beta cDNA molecule received a unique molecular identifier from a template-switch 5' adaptor carrying 12 random nucleotides. Each sample yielded at least 3 million CDR3-containing paired-end reads. The Mint cDNA synthesis kit, primed by a TRBC-specific oligonucleotide, was used to synthesize first-strand cDNA from all RNA. Following uracil-DNA glycosylase treatment, all cDNA underwent a first 18-cycle PCR with the universal primers M1SS and BC2_uni_R. Regarding the original processing steps: For normalization, 1 million high-quality reads, each with a distinct molecular identifier, were randomly selected from each sample. Instead of being binned into consensus sequences, reads with shared molecular identifiers were discarded. MiTCR, set to a Q25 quality threshold and the strictest error-elimination algorithm, was used for CDR3 identification, clonotype clustering and error correction. A nonparametric unseen species model using Euler transformation provided a lower-bound estimate of total TCR beta diversity. In-frame beta chains were kept once TCRdb had trimmed the public reads at Q25 with fastp and called clones with MiXCR. Rows are combined by CDR3 protein, so each entry shows the most common genes and DNA. TCRdb, not the original authors, processed these V and J calls. This sample holds 1.5 million to 2 million distinct CDR3 sequences; approximately 28% were observed only once. Of the sample, 6.5% to 8.5% falls within the top ten clones.

Overall results and qualifications from the work: The percentage of naive T cells measured by flow cytometry correlated strongly with observed TCR beta diversity. Total diversity estimates from one million sequenced T cells were considered lower bounds and underestimates. Because the CMV infection status of the donors was unknown, age-related changes in expanded clonotypes may potentially have been confounded. As age increased, observed TCR beta diversity per million T cells dropped in a roughly linear way, and a significant reduction was already evident by age 40. Since profiling was done on bulk unsorted PBMCs, naive and antigen-experienced compartments could not be conclusively compared. Compared with the aged group, the long-lived group had more naive CD4+ T cells, fewer expanded clones and increased TCR diversity, a pattern suggesting age selection.

Sequencing was performed on blood. The V and J segments used are TRBV14 and TRBJ2-3; the D segment could be TRBD1, given 6 matching bases. The receptor was isolated from a woman in her twenties or thirties in good health. The bases are TGTGCCAGCAGCCAAGATCCAGGGGTCCGCACAGATACGCAGTATTTT. Its product reads: CASSQDPGVRTDTQYF.